This T cell receptor (beta chain) appears in the sequencing data of a study of identical twins (TCRdb year 2016). A note on the overall study: The study deep-sequenced TCR alpha and beta repertoires from monozygotic twins, unrelated adults of various ages and cord blood to test whether fetal clonotypes persist. Replicate twin experiments were performed at different times using different library preparation protocols to rule out contamination.

Libraries were constructed by 5' RACE. Sequenced on an Illumina HiSeq 2000. A universal primer binding site was introduced by template switching, and a unique molecular identifier was present in the final cDNA, enabling accurate counting of TCR cDNA molecules. First-strand cDNA for TCR alpha and beta chains was synthesized from specific primers in the conserved constant-segment region. To control for contamination, every cDNA library carried two barcodes: a SMART-Mk sample barcode plus Illumina barcodes. Two successive PCR steps introduced TruSeq adapter sequences along with Illumina sample barcodes. The Illumina HiSeq platform was used with custom primers to sequence TCR alpha and beta cDNA libraries. In the source study's methods: Unique molecular identifiers were extracted from raw reads with MiGEC, and CDR3 positions were determined with MiXCR. For each individual, recombination models were inferred using an EM algorithm with the repgenHMM and IGoR tools. The analysis of shared clonotypes was done with the tcR package in R, with sharing normalized by the product of cloneset sizes. To study raw recombination without the effects of thymic and clonal selection, out-of-frame nonproductive sequences were analyzed. TCRdb ran its own pipeline on the public reads, namely fastp trimming at Q25 and MiXCR clone calling, and kept in-frame beta chains. Identical CDR3 proteins give one entry, which carries the most common genes and DNA. TCRdb's processing, not the authors' own work, is the source of the V and J calls. Counted in this sample were hundreds of thousands of distinct CDR3 sequences; 15% to 20% of them appeared once. Jointly, the top ten make up about an eighth of the sample.

All donors were healthy Caucasians. Three pairs of female monozygotic twins, all aged roughly 18 to 30 years, made up the twin cohort. The RNA used for TCR libraries was isolated from peripheral blood mononuclear cells. As concerns this clonotype: The antigen it binds to is not known. No qualities accompany the bases; no much larger clone lies one base away.

From its cysteine to its phenylalanine, the CDR3 spans 13 amino acids. CDR3 DNA only is kept here, 39 bases in frame from base 1. For CDR1 and CDR2, the germline V gene lists SQVTM and ANQGSEA. The junction carries 13 bases between V and J, which are trimmed by 3 bases and 7 bases respectively. What the authors observed across the whole study: Compared with coincidental sharing between unrelated individuals, out-of-frame TCR alpha sequences shared between twins showed an excess of sequences with low generation probability. Out-of-frame TCR alpha sharing in monozygotic twins was systematically underestimated by recombination models, whereas sharing between unrelated individuals was in agreement with the recombination models. Zero-insertion analyses could be partly confounded by invariant T cells such as MAIT and iNKT, although diverse VJ usage argued against such confounding for most clonotypes. Fewer insertions were carried by abundant cord blood beta clonotypes, a similar but weaker trend appeared in young adult naive repertoires, and no such trend appeared in memory repertoires. Because the same donors could not be followed over many years, the conclusions relied on cross-sectional statistical analysis. In beta out-of-frame sequences, excess twin sharing was weaker, because having fewer shared sequences lowered the signal-to-noise ratio.

These data were likewise used in another study, on T cells expressing NK-cell markers. As described in the second report: Seven to nine donors provided sorted CD3+CD56+NKG2C+, CD3+CD56+NKG2C- and CD3+CD56-NKG2C+ T-cell subsets, whose TCR beta-chain repertoires were profiled. Among the eight sequenced donors, seven were HCMV-seropositive and one was HCMV-seronegative. To restrict sorting to alphabetaTCR-expressing T cells, an anti-gammadeltaTCR antibody was added in several experiments. For roughly six donors, the dominant CD3+CD56+NKG2C+ clonotypes were among the top 10 CD8+ clonotypes and accounted for about 1.0-7.5% of CD8+ T cells. Those dominant clonotypes were again the most abundant among CD3+CD56-NKG2C+ cells in a handful of donors, at roughly 28.3-65%. It remained unclear whether the expanded NKG2C-expressing T cell clones were specific for HCMV antigens. All eight donors whose samples were sequenced were randomly selected healthy volunteers, three of them men and five women. To determine HCMV serostatus, a commercial ELISA kit was used to detect HCMV-specific IgG in serum. For several donors, bulk peripheral blood T-cell repertoires were additionally sequenced from unsorted PBMC. Reads were demultiplexed and grouped by UMI with MIGEC, and clonotypes were assembled and quantified with MiTCR. To exclude erroneous sequences, only TCR cDNA sequences supported by at least two reads were retained. The tcR package was used for downstream repertoire analysis, and clonotypes were matched across fractions by CDR3 nucleotide sequence plus V segment. VDJmatch was used to annotate antigen specificity against VDJdb, with one amino acid substitution in CDR3 permitted.

The specimen was PBMCs. The source of this sequence is a woman aged 18-29 years in good health. The V gene is TRBV29-1 and the J gene is TRBJ2-4, with TRBD2 as a weak D call on 5 bases. The nucleotide sequence reads as follows: TGCAGCGTTGAGGAGGCGACGGGGAACATTCAGTACTTC. It encodes CSVEEATGNIQYF.